The entry that follows covers one TCR beta chain sequence. Its antigen is currently not known. No qualities accompany the bases; no much larger clone lies one base away. TCR beta libraries were generated from genomic DNA with the immunoSEQ kit, following the manufacturer's recommendations. To prepare the libraries, a first multiplex PCR with proprietary primers was run, followed by a second PCR that added unique barcodes, and a bead cleanup was done after each round. A positive control reaction and a negative control reaction, both provided in the kit, were run with every batch of samples. The final libraries were assessed on an Agilent 4200 TapeStation D1000 ScreenTape, pooled by volume, and quantified by qPCR. Sequencing ran on an Illumina NextSeq500 with a MidOutput 150-cycle cartridge, using 156 Read1 and 15 Index1 cycles with kit custom primers. The pooled library was loaded at about 1 pM, with an approximately 21% PhiX control spiked in. On the study's bioinformatics: Vendor-processed data were analyzed in R, and a clonotype was defined as all T cells sharing the same CDR3 nucleotide sequence. In the clone abundance analyses, frequencies were normalized to the 10,000 most abundant clones in each sample. Public T cell clones, which averaged fewer than five per sample, were excluded before analysis. A difference in abundance of at least 32-fold between compartments was used to define tumor-enriched and baseline blood-enriched clonotypes. A beta-binomial differential abundance model was applied to find clonotypes that expanded or contracted between blood time points. Tumor-blood repertoire similarity was measured with the Baroni-Urbani and Buser coefficient, and groups were compared using two-tailed Wilcoxon tests in R. TCRdb took over this immuneACCESS table, retaining in-frame rearrangements with V and J assigned. Such tables are incomplete; in checked studies, under half of the missing clones stem from an unresolved V gene, and the remainder is unexplained. Clone size and V and J calls were adopted from that table, with D and trimming inferred from the DNA. The sample yields about 77,000 clones; roughly 80% were counted once. More than 2% of the sample is taken by the ten largest.

The data originate from a study of radiation and T cells in renal cell carcinoma (dated by TCRdb to the early 2020s). Background for the entire study: In total, some 50 samples, comprising around 26 tumors and some 27 peripheral blood samples, were subjected to TCR beta sequencing. A total of over 4 million unique CDR3 nucleotide sequences, encoding 2,500,000 or so unique CDR3 amino acid sequences, were found across all 55 or so samples. The last blood draw occurred 4 weeks after radiation, at the same time as nephrectomy. Summary of the overall study and its limitations: Blood repertoire dynamics were not followed beyond 4 weeks after treatment. With a single-armed trial design, the study had no way to address how radiation dose or scheduling affects the TCR repertoire. Because no pretreatment tumor biopsies were available, whether clonotypes were present in the tumor at baseline could not be determined. In blood, the top tumor clonotypes increased from baseline to 2 weeks after radiation and then shrank by 4 weeks, which suggests a temporary expansion of tumor-resident clones.

Interpreted using the paper, the time point label stands for: blood 4 weeks post-SBRT, at nephrectomy. What the treatment or condition label conveys for this sample: 15 Gy SBRT to primary tumor, nephrectomy 4 weeks later. Samples were obtained from a clinical trial, in which 15 Gy stereotactic body radiation therapy was delivered to primary renal cell carcinomas and nephrectomy was performed 4 weeks later. To follow tumor-enriched clonotypes, serial peripheral blood was collected from radiation-treated patients at baseline and at 2 weeks and 4 weeks after SBRT. Every patient had renal cell carcinoma of clear cell pathology. The QIAamp DNA Blood Mini Kit (Qiagen) was used to prepare genomic DNA for TCR sequencing. Only samples passing all quality control checks were included in the analyses. The CDR3 has 14 amino acids, counting the end cysteine and phenylalanine. Only the CDR3 portion is preserved as DNA: 42 bases, with reading frame beginning at the first base. From a lookup of the germline V gene, CDR1 and CDR2 are KGHSH and LQKENI. V and J lose 1 base and 5 bases, and a span of 11 bases separates them.

The specimen was blood, collected from a patient whose treatment included radiotherapy and nephrectomy. The receptor comes from an older woman with renal cell carcinoma. The rearranged chain carries TRBV18 and TRBJ1-1; tentative D gene TRBD1, with 5 bases matching. The sequenced DNA is TGTGCCAGCTCACCACGGGAAAGGGGAACTGAAGCTTTCTTT. This is translated as CASSPRERGTEAFF. The full variable domain, with segments outside the CDR3 supplied by the reference TRBV18 and TRBJ1-1 proteins, appears as NAGVMQNPRHLVRRRGQEARLRCSPMKGHSHVYWYRQLPEEGLKFMVYLQKENIIDESGMPKERFSAEFPKEGPSILRIQQVVRGDSAAYFCASSPRERGTEAFFGQGTRLTVV.